These T cell receptor beta chains were read from a single sample in a study of T cell responses to AZD1222 COVID-19 vaccine. Using immunoSEQ multiplex PCR, the repertoire was profiled, and TCRdb retains in-frame clones only, with some absent. The sample has around 120,000 clones, around 83% seen once. The specimen comprised peripheral blood, sampled 28 days after the second AZD1222 dose. The receptors shown here come from an adult who received the AZD1222 COVID-19 vaccine. Each CDR3 is given with its conserved first and last residue. The D gene is left open where the match is weak. Size values are once, few and many counts, or a class for expanded clones, and some rows have none.

d_call,j_call,cdr3_length,clone_size,v_call,cdr3_nt,cdr3_aa
TRBD1,TRBJ2-1,17,few,TRBV4-1,TGCGCCAGCAGCCATTCCAAGGGGGACAGGGCCTACAATGAGCAGTTCTTC,CASSHSKGDRAYNEQFF
-,TRBJ2-5,15,-,TRBV5-6,TGTGCCAGCAGCTTGGGGTCAGGAGTCCAAGAGACCCAGTACTTC,CASSLGSGVQETQYF
TRBD1,TRBJ1-6,17,-,TRBV7-2,TGTGCCAGCAGCTTAGTAGGGGGACAGATCTATAATTCACCCCTCCACTTT,CASSLVGGQIYNSPLHF
-,TRBJ1-2,15,-,TRBV4-3,TGCGCCAGCAGCCAAGATCTCCGGGGGGGCTATGGCTACACCTTC,CASSQDLRGGYGYTF
-,TRBJ1-4,14,-,TRBV10-3,TGTGCCATCAGCAAAGACAGATACAGGGAAAAACTGTTTTTT,CAISKDRYREKLFF
TRBD1,TRBJ1-2,13,-,TRBV2,TGTGCCAGCAGCCGACAGGGAACGGGTGGCTACACCTTC,CASSRQGTGGYTF
-,TRBJ1-6,17,-,TRBV3-1/TRBV3-2,TGTGCCAGCAGCCGATCGACGGGAGGGTCCGCAGAGTCACCCCTCCACTTT,CASSRSTGGSAESPLHF
TRBD1,TRBJ1-2,16,-,TRBV4-3,TGCGCCAGCAGCCAAGATCGAGGGACAGGGAACTATGGCTACACCTTC,CASSQDRGTGNYGYTF
-,TRBJ1-2,16,-,TRBV6-5,TGTGCCAGCAGTTCCGTGATGGGGCAGACGTACTATGGCTACACCTTC,CASSSVMGQTYYGYTF
-,TRBJ2-3,15,-,TRBV5-1,TGCGCCAGCAGCTTGGCGGGGGACACCACAGATACGCAGTATTTT,CASSLAGDTTDTQYF
TRBD1,TRBJ2-5,15,-,TRBV18,TGTGCCAGCTCACCCCCGGGACAGGGGTTTGAGACCCAGTACTTC,CASSPPGQGFETQYF
TRBD1,TRBJ1-4,15,-,TRBV29-1,TGCAGCGCCGGGACAGGTGCGGCAACTAATGAAAAACTGTTTTTT,CSAGTGAATNEKLFF
-,TRBJ1-6,15,-,TRBV29-1,TGCAGCGTTGAACCCCCTCAAGGGGTCGGTTCACCCCTCCACTTT,CSVEPPQGVGSPLHF
-,TRBJ2-3,16,-,TRBV9,TGTGCCAGCAGCTCCCGGACATGGTTTACCACAGATACGCAGTATTTT,CASSSRTWFTTDTQYF
TRBD1,TRBJ1-4,15,-,TRBV7-2,TGTGCCAGCAGCGCGAACAGGGGATCGAATGAAAAACTGTTTTTT,CASSANRGSNEKLFF
TRBD2,TRBJ2-7,14,once,TRBV5-5,TGTGCCAGCAGCTTTGCGGGAGGGCCAGGCGAGCAGTACTTC,CASSFAGGPGEQYF
-,TRBJ2-5,15,once,TRBV11-2,TGTGCCAGCAGCCCAAACCGGGTTCCGCAAGAGACCCAGTACTTC,CASSPNRVPQETQYF
TRBD1,TRBJ2-7,14,-,TRBV5-1,TGCGCCAGCAGCTTTTCGACAGGGGTATTTGAGCAGTACTTC,CASSFSTGVFEQYF
-,TRBJ1-1,13,-,TRBV6-5,TGTGCCAGCAGGAGGGGGTTCGACACTGAAGCTTTCTTT,CASRRGFDTEAFF
-,TRBJ1-2,13,-,TRBV27,TGTGCCAGCAGCCAAGACCGGGACTATGGCTACACCTTC,CASSQDRDYGYTF
TRBD1,TRBJ2-7,15,-,TRBV19,TGTGCCAGTAGAGACCCGGGACAGAGGTCCCACGAGCAGTACTTC,CASRDPGQRSHEQYF
-,TRBJ2-3,14,-,TRBV5-1,TGCGCCAGCAGCTTATTGCAGGGACTAGATACGCAGTATTTT,CASSLLQGLDTQYF
TRBD1,TRBJ2-2,14,-,TRBV29-1,TGCAGCGTAGTAGGAACAGGGGCAGTCGGGGAGCTGTTTTTT,CSVVGTGAVGELFF
TRBD1,TRBJ1-5,13,few,TRBV29-1,TGCAGCGTTGGGGGCGGGACAGGGGAGCCCCAGCATTTT,CSVGGGTGEPQHF
-,TRBJ2-3,11,-,TRBV3-1/TRBV3-2,TGTGCCAGCAGCCAAGCTGATACGCAGTATTTT,CASSQADTQYF
TRBD2,TRBJ2-3,16,-,TRBV15,TGTGCCACCAGCCTCAAGACTAGCGGGAGCACAGATACGCAGTATTTT,CATSLKTSGSTDTQYF
-,TRBJ2-7,13,-,TRBV3-1/TRBV3-2,TGTGCCAGCAGCTCGGGATTCTCCTACGAGCAGTACTTC,CASSSGFSYEQYF
-,TRBJ2-5,12,-,TRBV7-8,TGTGCCAGCAGCGCCTACCAAGAGACCCAGTACTTC,CASSAYQETQYF
TRBD1,TRBJ2-3,15,-,TRBV18,TGTGCCAGCTCGCAGGGACAGGCGGACACAGATACGCAGTATTTT,CASSQGQADTDTQYF
-,TRBJ1-1,15,-,TRBV4-3,TGCGCCAGCAGCCAAGTGGTTCTAACGGATACTGAAGCTTTCTTT,CASSQVVLTDTEAFF
-,TRBJ1-1,14,-,TRBV13,TGTGCCAGCAGCTCCCAATTCTGGGTCCCTGAAGCTTTCTTT,CASSSQFWVPEAFF
TRBD2,TRBJ2-5,18,few,TRBV18,TGTGCCAGCTCACCCAACACTGGGGTAGCGGGAGCTGGGGAGACCCAGTACTTC,CASSPNTGVAGAGETQYF
-,TRBJ1-5,15,-,TRBV19,TGTGCCAGTAGTATTAGTCAAGGGTTCCCTCAGCCCCAGCATTTT,CASSISQGFPQPQHF
TRBD1,TRBJ2-2,16,-,TRBV15,TGTGCCACCAGCAGAGGGACAGGGGGGGACACCGGGGAGCTGTTTTTT,CATSRGTGGDTGELFF
-,TRBJ2-7,14,-,TRBV19,TGTGCCAGTAGTATAGCGGGGGTTACCTACGAGCAGTACTTC,CASSIAGVTYEQYF
-,TRBJ2-1,14,-,TRBV29-1,TGCAGCGTTGAAAAGGGGGGATTTAGGTATGAGCAGTTCTTC,CSVEKGGFRYEQFF
TRBD1,TRBJ2-7,16,-,TRBV23-1,TGCGCCAGCAGTCAATCGTTGGATGACAGGGCGAACGAGCAGTACTTC,CASSQSLDDRANEQYF
-,TRBJ2-7,14,-,TRBV6-6,TGTGCCAGCGCTCCGACAAGGAATCGCTACGAGCAGTACTTC,CASAPTRNRYEQYF
-,TRBJ2-7,13,-,TRBV12-3/TRBV12-4,TGTGCCAGCAGTTTCAGACTAGTCTACGAGCAGTACTTC,CASSFRLVYEQYF
-,TRBJ2-1,17,-,TRBV4-2,TGTGCCAGCAGTCTCGGGGTTGGGGGGGACACCTACAATGAGCAGTTCTTC,CASSLGVGGDTYNEQFF